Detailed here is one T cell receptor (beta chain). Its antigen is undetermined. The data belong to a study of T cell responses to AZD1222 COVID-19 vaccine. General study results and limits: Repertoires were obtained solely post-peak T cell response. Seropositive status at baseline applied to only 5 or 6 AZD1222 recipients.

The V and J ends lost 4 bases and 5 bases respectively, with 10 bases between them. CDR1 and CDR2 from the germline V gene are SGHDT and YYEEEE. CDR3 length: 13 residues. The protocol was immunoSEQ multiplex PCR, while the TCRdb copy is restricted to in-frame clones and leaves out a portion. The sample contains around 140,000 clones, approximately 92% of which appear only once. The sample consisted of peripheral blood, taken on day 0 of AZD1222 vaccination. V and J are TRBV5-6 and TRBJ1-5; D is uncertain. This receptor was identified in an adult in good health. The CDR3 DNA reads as TGTGCCAGCAGCGTCGCTCCAGATCAGCCCCAGCATTTT. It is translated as CASSVAPDQPQHF.